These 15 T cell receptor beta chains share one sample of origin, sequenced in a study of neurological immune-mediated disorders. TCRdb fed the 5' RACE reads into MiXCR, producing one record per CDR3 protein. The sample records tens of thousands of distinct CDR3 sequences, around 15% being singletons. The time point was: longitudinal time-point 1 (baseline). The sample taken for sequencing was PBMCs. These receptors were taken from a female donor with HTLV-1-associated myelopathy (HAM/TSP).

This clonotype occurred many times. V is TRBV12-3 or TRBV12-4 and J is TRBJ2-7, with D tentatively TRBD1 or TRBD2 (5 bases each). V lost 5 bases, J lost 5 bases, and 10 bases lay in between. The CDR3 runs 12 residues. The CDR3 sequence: CASSVGTHEQYF. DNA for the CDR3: TGTGCCAGCAGTGTTGGGACCCACGAGCAGTACTTC.

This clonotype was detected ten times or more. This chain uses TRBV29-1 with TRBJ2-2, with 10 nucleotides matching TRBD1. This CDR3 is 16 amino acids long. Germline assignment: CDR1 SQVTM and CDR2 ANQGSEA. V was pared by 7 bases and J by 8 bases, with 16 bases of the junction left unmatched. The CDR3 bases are TGCAGCGGGGGGACCGGGACAGGGGCTTTCGAGGGGGAGCTGTTTTTT. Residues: CSGGTGTGAFEGELFF.

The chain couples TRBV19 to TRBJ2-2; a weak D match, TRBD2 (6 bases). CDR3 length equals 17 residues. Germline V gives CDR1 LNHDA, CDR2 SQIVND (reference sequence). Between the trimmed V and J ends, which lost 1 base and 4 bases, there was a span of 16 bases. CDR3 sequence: CASSIGRAGRGTGELFF. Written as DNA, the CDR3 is TGTGCCAGTAGTATAGGGAGGGCCGGTCGGGGCACCGGGGAGCTGTTTTTT. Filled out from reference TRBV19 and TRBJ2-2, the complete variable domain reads DGGITQSPKYLFRKEGQNVTLSCEQNLNHDAMYWYRQDPGQGLRLIYYSQIVNDFQKGDIAEGYSVSREKKESFPLTVTSAQKNPTAFYLCASSIGRAGRGTGELFFGEGSRLTVL.

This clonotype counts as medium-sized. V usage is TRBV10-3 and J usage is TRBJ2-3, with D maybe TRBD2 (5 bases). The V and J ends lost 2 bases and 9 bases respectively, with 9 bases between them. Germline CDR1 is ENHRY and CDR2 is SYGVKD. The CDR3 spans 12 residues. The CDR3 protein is CAISETEDTQYF. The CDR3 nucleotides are TGTGCCATCAGTGAGACGGAGGACACGCAGTATTTT.

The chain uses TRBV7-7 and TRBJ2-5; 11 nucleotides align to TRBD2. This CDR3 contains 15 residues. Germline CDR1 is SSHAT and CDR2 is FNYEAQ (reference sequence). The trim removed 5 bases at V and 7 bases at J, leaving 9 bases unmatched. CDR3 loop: CASSLVAGTSGTQYF. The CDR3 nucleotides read TGTGCCAGCAGCCTTGTGGCCGGGACTAGCGGGACCCAGTACTTC.

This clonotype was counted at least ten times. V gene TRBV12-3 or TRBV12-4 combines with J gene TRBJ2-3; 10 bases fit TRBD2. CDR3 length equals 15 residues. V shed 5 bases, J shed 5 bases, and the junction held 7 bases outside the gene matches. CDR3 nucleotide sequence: TGTGCCAGCAGTCCGAGCGGGGGGGCCATAGATACGCAGTATTTT. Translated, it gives CASSPSGGAIDTQYF.

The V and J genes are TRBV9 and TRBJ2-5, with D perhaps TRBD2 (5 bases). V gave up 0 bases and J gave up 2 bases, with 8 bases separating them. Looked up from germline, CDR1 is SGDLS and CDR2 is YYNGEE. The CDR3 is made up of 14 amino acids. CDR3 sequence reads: CASSVDRTQETQYF. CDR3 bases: TGTGCCAGCAGCGTAGACCGGACTCAAGAGACCCAGTACTTC. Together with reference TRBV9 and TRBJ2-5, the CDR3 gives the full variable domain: DSGVTQTPKHLITATGQRVTLRCSPRSGDLSVYWYQQSLDQGLQFLIQYYNGEERAKGNILERFSAQQFPDLHSELNLSSLELGDSALYFCASSVDRTQETQYFGPGTRLLVL.

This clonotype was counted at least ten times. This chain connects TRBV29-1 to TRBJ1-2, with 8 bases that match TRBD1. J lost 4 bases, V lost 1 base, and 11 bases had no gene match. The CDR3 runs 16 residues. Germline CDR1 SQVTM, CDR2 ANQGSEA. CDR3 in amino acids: CSVEGQGASGFYGYTF. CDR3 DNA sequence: TGCAGCGTTGAAGGGCAGGGGGCTTCGGGGTTCTATGGCTACACCTTC.

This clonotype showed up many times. This CDR3 is CASSYSRRKTNTGELFF. In DNA form, the CDR3 reads TGTGCCAGCAGTTACAGCCGGAGAAAGACGAACACCGGGGAGCTGTTTTTT. This chain connects TRBV6-2 or TRBV6-3 to TRBJ2-2; D is uncertain. The CDR3 consists of 17 residues. The ends were cut back, 2 bases at V and 0 bases at J, with 13 bases in the middle. Germline loops: CDR1 MNHEY, CDR2 SVGEGT.

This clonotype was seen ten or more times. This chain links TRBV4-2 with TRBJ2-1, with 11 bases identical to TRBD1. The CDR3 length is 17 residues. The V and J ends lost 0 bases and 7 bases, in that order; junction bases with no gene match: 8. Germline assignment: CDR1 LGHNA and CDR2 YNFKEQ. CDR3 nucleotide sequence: TGTGCCAGCAGCCAAGATGGAGGACAGGGGGCTCGGAATGAGCAGTTCTTC. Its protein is CASSQDGGQGARNEQFF.

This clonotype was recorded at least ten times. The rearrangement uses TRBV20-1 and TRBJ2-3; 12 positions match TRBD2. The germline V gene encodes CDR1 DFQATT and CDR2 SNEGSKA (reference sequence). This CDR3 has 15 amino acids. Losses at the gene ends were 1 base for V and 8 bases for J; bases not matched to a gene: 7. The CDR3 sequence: CSARGSSGGAGTQYF. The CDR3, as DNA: TGCAGTGCTAGAGGTTCTAGCGGGGGGGCTGGTACGCAGTATTTT.

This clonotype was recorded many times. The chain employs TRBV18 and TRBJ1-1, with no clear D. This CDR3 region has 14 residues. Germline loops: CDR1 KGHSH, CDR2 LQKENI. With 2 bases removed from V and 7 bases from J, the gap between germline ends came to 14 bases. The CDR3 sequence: CASSPDIWSGEAFF. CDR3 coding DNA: TGTGCCAGCTCACCAGATATTTGGTCTGGTGAAGCTTTCTTT.

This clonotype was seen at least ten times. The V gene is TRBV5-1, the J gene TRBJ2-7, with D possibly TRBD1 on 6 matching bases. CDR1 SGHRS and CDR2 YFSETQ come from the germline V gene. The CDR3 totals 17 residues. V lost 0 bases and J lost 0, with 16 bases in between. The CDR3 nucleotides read TGCGCCAGCAGCTTGGCCCGGCAGGGGCGTAGCTCCTACGAGCAGTACTTC. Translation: CASSLARQGRSSYEQYF.

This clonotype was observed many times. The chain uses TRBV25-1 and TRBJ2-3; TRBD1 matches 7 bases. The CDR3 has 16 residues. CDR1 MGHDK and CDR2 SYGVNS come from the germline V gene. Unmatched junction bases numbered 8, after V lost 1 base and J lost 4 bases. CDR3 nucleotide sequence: TGTGCCAGCAGTGAATCTTGGGGCAGGGGGTCAGATACGCAGTATTTT. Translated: CASSESWGRGSDTQYF.

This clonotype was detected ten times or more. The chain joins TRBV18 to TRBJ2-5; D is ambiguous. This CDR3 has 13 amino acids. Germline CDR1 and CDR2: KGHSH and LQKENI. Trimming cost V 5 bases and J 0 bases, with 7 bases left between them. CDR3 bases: TGTGCCAGCTCATCTAGTTACCAAGAGACCCAGTACTTC. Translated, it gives CASSSSYQETQYF.